The present T cell receptor (beta chain) was sequenced within a study of T-cell reconstitution after alpha-beta-depleted transplantation in children. The study's findings and limits: Diversity of TCRbeta at day 60 was high in some patients, arising from surviving recipient T cells and thymic progenitors. Newly produced T cells mostly accounted for T-cell counts and diversity one year post-transplant. Reports say that about two months after transplant, the alpha-beta T cells came out of several hundred graft clones that had expanded.

A library of TCRbeta sequences, prepared with unique molecular identifiers, was generated. TCRdb re-called the PCR reads with MiXCR, one entry per CDR3 protein. The data contain about 640,000 distinct CDR3 sequences, 10% to 15% of them singletons. Per germline, CDR1 MDHEN and CDR2 SYDVKM. Trimming took 10 bases from V and 4 from J; bases not matched to a gene: 14. This CDR3 is 15 amino acids long. Notes on this clonotype: Its antigen remains unknown.

The chain uses TRBV28 and TRBJ2-7, with 9 nucleotides matching TRBD1. Specimen: PBMCs, mostly from graft donor cells, collected 360 days after TCRalphabeta/CD19-depleted stem cell transplant. The receptor was isolated from a male patient between 5 and 17 years old who had a stem cell transplant for acute myeloid leukemia, so the T cells may come from the graft donor. The CDR3 protein is CATPTGTGHWYEQYF. The CDR3, as DNA: TGTGCCACCCCTACCGGGACAGGGCATTGGTACGAGCAGTACTTC. Using reference TRBV28 and TRBJ2-7 for the parts outside the CDR3, the full variable domain is DVKVTQSSRYLVKRTGEKVFLECVQDMDHENMFWYRQDPGLGLRLIYFSYDVKMKEKGDIPEGYSVSREKKERFSLILESASTNQTSMYLCATPTGTGHWYEQYFGPGTRLTVT.